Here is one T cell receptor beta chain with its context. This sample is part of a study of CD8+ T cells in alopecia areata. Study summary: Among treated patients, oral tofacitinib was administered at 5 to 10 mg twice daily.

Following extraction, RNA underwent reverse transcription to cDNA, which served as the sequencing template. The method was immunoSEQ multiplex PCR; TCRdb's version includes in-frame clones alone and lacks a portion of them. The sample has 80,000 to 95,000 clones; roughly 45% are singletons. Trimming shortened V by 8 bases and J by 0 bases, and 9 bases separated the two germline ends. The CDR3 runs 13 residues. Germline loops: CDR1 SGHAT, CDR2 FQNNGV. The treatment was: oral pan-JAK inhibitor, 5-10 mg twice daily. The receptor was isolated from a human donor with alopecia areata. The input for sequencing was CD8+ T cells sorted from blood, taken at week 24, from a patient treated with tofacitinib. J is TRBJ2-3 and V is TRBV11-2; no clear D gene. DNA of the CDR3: TGTGCCAGCGGCCAGGTCAGCACAGATACGCAGTATTTT. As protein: CASGQVSTDTQYF.